This T cell receptor beta chain was observed in a study of blood T cell repertoires in COVID-19. V was clipped by 0 bases and J by 7 bases; unmatched bases: 3. Germline assignment: CDR1 SGHNT and CDR2 YYREEE (reference sequence). The CDR3 extends over 15 amino acids. Sequencing used immunoSEQ multiplex PCR; TCRdb keeps in-frame clones, though not all of them. The sample includes about 89,000 clones, roughly 80% of them seen just once. The sample comprised peripheral blood. The sequence came from a woman older than 75 with acute or convalescent COVID-19. The chain has TRBV5-4 and TRBJ1-4; 10 positions agree with TRBD1. The CDR3 DNA is TGTGCCAGCAGCTTGGCGGGACAGGGGCGTGAAAAACTGTTTTTT. The encoded protein is CASSLAGQGREKLFF.